This TCR beta chain was identified in a study of T cells in Graves' hyperthyroidism and ophthalmopathy. This clonotype was seen just once. What it binds is not known. This CDR3 has 13 residues. The V gene's germline CDR1 is SGHKS and CDR2 YYEKEE (reference sequence). Between the trimmed V and J ends, which lost 4 bases and 1 base, there was a span of 8 bases. Findings and caveats of the study: Most thyroid-expanded clonotypes above 0.001 were also found in blood.

TCR beta CDR3 regions were amplified from RNA transcripts. HTBI primers were used for first-round RT-PCR of the TCR CDR3. One entry per CDR3 protein results from TCRdb running MiXCR on the multiplex PCR reads. The profile shows 300,000 to 400,000 distinct CDR3 sequences, 21% of them singletons. The chain is built from TRBV5-5 and TRBJ1-1; D is unresolved. This clonotype originated in a woman aged 45-65 years with Graves' hyperthyroidism. The sequenced sample consisted of blood. The CDR3 region is CASSPYANTEAFF. The CDR3 region has the DNA TGTGCCAGCAGCCCCTACGCGAACACTGAAGCTTTCTTT.